A single sample is the source of the 10 T cell receptor beta chains below, sequenced in a study of blood T cell repertoires in COVID-19. Profiling relied on immunoSEQ multiplex PCR, and the TCRdb table lists in-frame clones only, not all of them. Of 110,000 to 150,000 clones listed, about 80% were seen once; the top ten hold more than 7%. The sequencing sample was made of peripheral blood. Receptors originate from a human donor in a cohort sampled during active COVID-19.

The chain joins TRBV28 to TRBJ1-2; D remains unclear. Between the trimmed V and J ends, which lost 5 bases and 3 bases, there was a span of 7 bases. Germline V gives CDR1 MDHEN, CDR2 SYDVKM. The CDR3 consists of 12 residues. The CDR3 loop is CASSAEYYGYTF. The CDR3 DNA reads as TGTGCCAGCAGTGCCGAGTACTATGGCTACACCTTC.

The CDR3 is CASSFVLQGGTDTQYF. Written as DNA, the CDR3 is TGCGCCAGCAGCTTCGTCCTCCAGGGAGGGACAGATACGCAGTATTTT. This chain joins TRBV5-1 and TRBJ2-3; 7 bases line up with TRBD2. The V segment lost 2 bases and the J segment 3 bases; nucleotides outside the gene matches: 9. Looked up from germline, CDR1 is SGHRS and CDR2 is YFSETQ. The CDR3 runs 16 residues.

The chain couples TRBV3-1 (or the pseudogene TRBV3-2) to TRBJ2-3, with 8 bases that match TRBD2. Per germline, CDR1 LGHDT and CDR2 YNNKEL (reference sequence). Unmatched junction bases numbered 10, after V lost 8 bases and J lost 3 bases. This CDR3 has 15 amino acids. CDR3 region: CASGLVAGRTDTQYF. The CDR3 DNA is TGTGCCAGCGGATTGGTAGCGGGGCGAACAGATACGCAGTATTTT.

This clone came up a few times. The chain joins TRBV6-5 to TRBJ1-5, with a possible D match to TRBD1 (5 bases). Trimming left V 2 bases short and J 8 bases short, with 10 bases between. This CDR3 spans 13 amino acids. Germline CDR1 and CDR2: MNHEY and SVGAGI. CDR3 loop: CASSYGGGEPQHF. The CDR3 DNA reads as TGTGCCAGCAGTTACGGGGGAGGGGAGCCCCAGCATTTT.

V and J are TRBV5-1 and TRBJ2-3; maybe TRBD2 (6 bases). The CDR3 runs 16 residues. Trimming pared 0 bases from V and 2 bases from J, leaving 13 bases between. Per germline, CDR1 SGHRS and CDR2 YFSETQ. Here the CDR3 DNA reads TGCGCCAGCAGCTTGGGGGAGGTAGACTACACAGATACGCAGTATTTT. This sequence encodes CASSLGEVDYTDTQYF.

The chain couples TRBV11-2 to TRBJ2-7; 8 bases line up with TRBD1. Looked up from germline, CDR1 is SGHAT and CDR2 is FQNNGV. Trimming cost V 5 bases and J 6 bases; bases outside gene matches: 6. This CDR3 has 13 residues. CDR3 in amino acids: CASSADRAGEQYF. DNA of the CDR3: TGTGCCAGCAGCGCGGACAGGGCTGGCGAGCAGTACTTC.

The gene calls are TRBV5-4 and TRBJ1-1, with D perhaps TRBD1 (6 bases). The CDR3 runs to 15 residues. Germline values: CDR1 SGHNT, CDR2 YYREEE (reference sequence). V lost 4 bases to trimming and J lost 2 bases, with 15 bases between them. The CDR3: CASSPEQGGNTEAFF. CDR3 sequence (DNA): TGTGCCAGCAGCCCGGAACAGGGCGGAAACACTGAAGCTTTCTTT. Full variable domain (outside the CDR3, taken from reference TRBV5-4 and TRBJ1-1): ETGVTQSPTHLIKTRGQQVTLRCSSQSGHNTVSWYQQALGQGPQFIFQYYREEENGRGNFPPRFSGLQFPNYSSELNVNALELDDSALYLCASSPEQGGNTEAFFGQGTRLTVV.

V gene TRBV3-1 (or the pseudogene TRBV3-2) combines with J gene TRBJ1-2, with D maybe TRBD1 (5 bases). Trimming left V 0 bases short and J 2 bases short, with 7 bases between. CDR1 and CDR2 (germline): LGHDT, YNNKEL (reference sequence). The CDR3 extends over 14 amino acids. The chain's CDR3 is CASSQEGGNYGYTF. The CDR3 DNA reads TGTGCCAGCAGCCAAGAGGGGGGGAACTATGGCTACACCTTC.

The chain combines TRBV11-2 with TRBJ2-1, with D possibly TRBD1 on 6 matching bases. The CDR3 is made up of 16 amino acids. The V end was cut by 0 bases, the J end by 0 bases, with 9 bases between. CDR1 is SGHAT, CDR2 FQNNGV, per germline. CDR3 nucleotide sequence: TGTGCCAGCAGCTTAGATGGACAGAGCTCCTACAATGAGCAGTTCTTC. Protein: CASSLDGQSSYNEQFF. The full variable domain, with the rest looked up from reference TRBV11-2 and TRBJ2-1, is EAGVAQSPRYKIIEKRQSVAFWCNPISGHATLYWYQQILGQGPKLLIQFQNNGVVDDSQLPKDRFSAERLKGVDSTLKIQPAKLEDSAVYLCASSLDGQSSYNEQFFGPGTRLTVL.

The rearrangement links TRBV12-5 to TRBJ2-3; 9 positions agree with TRBD2. Germline-derived CDR1 and CDR2 are LGHNT and FRNRAP. The CDR3 runs to 19 residues. With V trimmed by 5 bases and J by 1 base, 16 bases remained unmatched. In nucleotides, the CDR3 is TGTGCTAGTGGTCCCCGTGGGGGGATGCGGGGGGGTGGCACAGATACGCAGTATTTT. Amino acid sequence: CASGPRGGMRGGGTDTQYF.